These T cell receptor beta chains were read from a single sample in a study of patients and donors after allogeneic stem cell transplantation. Each CDR3 protein gets one entry after TCRdb re-called the RT-PCR reads with MiXCR. The sample consists of about 230,000 distinct CDR3 sequences, roughly 14% of them appearing once. Input material: blood, either unsorted or a sorted T cell fraction (not recorded which). The receptors derive from a human donor who was either an allogeneic HSCT recipient or a stem cell or donor lymphocyte infusion donor (not recorded which). It is not recorded whose cells these are; they may come from a transplant donor. The CDR3 runs from the conserved cysteine through the conserved F or W. Fields, in order: J gene, V gene, CDR3 protein.

J: TRBJ2-3
V: TRBV3-1
CDR3: CASSLDRVTDTQYF

J: TRBJ1-1
V: TRBV19
CDR3: CASSVQGVNTEAFF

J: TRBJ2-1
V: TRBV4-2
CDR3: CASSRVGAGPYNEQFF

J: TRBJ2-5
V: TRBV25-1
CDR3: CASSEYRETQYF

J: TRBJ1-4
V: TRBV4-3
CDR3: CASSQIHRGEKLFF

J: TRBJ2-2
V: TRBV19
CDR3: CASHGGGTGELFF

J: TRBJ2-7
V: TRBV4-1
CDR3: CASSRTSGYRYEQYF

J: TRBJ1-5
V: TRBV20-1
CDR3: CSVVRGFGGGNQPQHF

J: TRBJ1-1
V: TRBV20-1
CDR3: CSATGTGRTEAFF

J: TRBJ2-7
V: TRBV7-6
CDR3: CASSPAGVSYEQYF

J: TRBJ2-3
V: TRBV7-3
CDR3: CASSLRTGATPTDTQYF

J: TRBJ1-1
V: TRBV5-1
CDR3: CASIPLSGGANTEAFF

J: TRBJ1-1
V: TRBV7-2
CDR3: CASSMAGTGNTEAFF

J: TRBJ1-4
V: TRBV5-1
CDR3: CASSFDRAPNEKLFF

J: TRBJ2-6
V: TRBV30
CDR3: CAWSSGGGAGANVLTF

J: TRBJ2-2
V: TRBV5-6
CDR3: CASSSGRVLIGELFF

J: TRBJ2-5
V: TRBV10-3
CDR3: CAISEGSATQETQYF

J: TRBJ2-1
V: TRBV20-1
CDR3: CSASSRQGSRSEQFF

J: TRBJ2-3
V: TRBV7-2
CDR3: CASSPLAGMVSDTQYF

J: TRBJ1-2
V: TRBV3-1
CDR3: CASSLRDGYTF

J: TRBJ2-1
V: TRBV27
CDR3: CASTAALIWFF

J: TRBJ2-2
V: TRBV5-1
CDR3: CASRIQSDTGELFF

J: TRBJ2-3
V: TRBV20-1
CDR3: CSARTLLAGDTDTQYF

J: TRBJ1-1
V: TRBV6-1
CDR3: CASSEARGLFEAFF

J: TRBJ1-2
V: TRBV7-2
CDR3: CASSSRAAALGSGYTF

J: TRBJ2-7
V: TRBV6-5
CDR3: CASSYPGSGSYEQYF

J: TRBJ1-1
V: TRBV20-1
CDR3: CSAPGGVNTEAFF

J: TRBJ2-2
V: TRBV24-1
CDR3: CATTGDSSNTGELFF

J: TRBJ2-1
V: TRBV20-1
CDR3: CSATQTTSYHEQFF

J: TRBJ1-2
V: TRBV5-1
CDR3: CASSLAAGTEGYTF

J: TRBJ1-2
V: TRBV29-1
CDR3: CSVEDPIYGYTF

J: TRBJ2-7
V: TRBV27
CDR3: CASSPSGGPGSYEQYF

J: TRBJ2-7
V: TRBV6-1
CDR3: CASSPGGRAWEQYF

J: TRBJ2-6
V: TRBV19
CDR3: CASSIGEVSLGANVLTF

J: TRBJ1-5
V: TRBV20-1
CDR3: CSAVPGTHSNQPQHF

J: TRBJ2-1
V: TRBV12-3/TRBV12-4
CDR3: CASSSQGASGEQFF

J: TRBJ2-4
V: TRBV5-1
CDR3: CASSLEGLKNIQYF

J: TRBJ2-7
V: TRBV20-1
CDR3: CSARGRGRAYEQYF

J: TRBJ1-3
V: TRBV5-1
CDR3: CASSSRSDRAGNTIYF

J: TRBJ2-7
V: TRBV5-1
CDR3: CASSLKGGAASYEQYF

J: TRBJ2-5
V: TRBV10-3
CDR3: CAISEDRGPQETQYF

J: TRBJ2-1
V: TRBV19
CDR3: CASSPRGYNEQFF

J: TRBJ2-1
V: TRBV5-1
CDR3: CASRFGTGNEQFF

J: TRBJ2-5
V: TRBV27
CDR3: CASSLYRGQTQYF

J: TRBJ2-5
V: TRBV6-6
CDR3: CASSWTDGETQYF

J: TRBJ2-7
V: TRBV3-1
CDR3: CASSQDDGSAYEQYF

J: TRBJ1-5
V: TRBV5-1
CDR3: CASSSGAGGGNQPQHF

J: TRBJ2-2
V: TRBV4-2
CDR3: CASSYARDTGELFF